This T cell receptor (beta chain) was captured by sequencing in a study of CXCR3-negative and CXCR3-positive naive CD8 T cells. Study-wide findings and caveats: CXCR3-positive naive cells had more hydrophobic TRB CDR3s than CXCR3-negative naive cells. The study found comparably high diversity in both naive subsets and much lower diversity in memory CD8+ cells.

Libraries were UMI-labeled 5' RACE TRB cDNA. TCRdb re-called the 5' RACE reads and catalogs CDR3 proteins one per entry, DNA excluded. The sample yields about 120,000 distinct CDR3 sequences, of which the top ten take up around 0.38%. Germline loops: CDR1 SQVTM, CDR2 ANQGSEA. The CDR3 totals 14 residues. At about 310,000 cells each, triplicate sorts were carried out for each CD8+ T cell subset. Comment on this clonotype: Its target is unknown.

The clonotype comes from a human donor in good health. Some clones in this sample may be carry-over from other donors' samples. This chain links TRBV29-1 with TRBJ2-1; absent DNA, TCRdb's TRBD2 call cannot be checked. The sequenced sample consisted of naive CXCR3+ CD8+ T cells from blood. Subset here: CD45RO-CCR7+CD27+CD95- naive CD8+ T cells expressing CXCR3 (TNR3+). CDR3: CSVKAGGPSNEQFF.